This TCR beta chain was sequenced in a study of human T cells and chemical hapten exposure. Via MiXCR, TCRdb re-called the RACE reads, giving one row per CDR3 protein. The sample consists of 300,000 to 450,000 distinct CDR3 sequences, around 4.8% of them appearing once. Time point here: patch test 1, 2 weeks after DPC sensitization. Treatment of the sample: therapeutic diphenylcyclopropenone sensitization with weekly scalp DPC. V lost 4 bases to trimming and J lost 6 bases, with 8 bases between them. The CDR3 has 12 amino acids. Germline CDR1 and CDR2: SGHDN and FVKESK. The TCR comes from a woman between 50 and 59 years old with alopecia areata. Some clones in this sample may be carry-over from other donors' samples. The material was whole blood, obtained in connection with sensitization to the hapten diphenylcyclopropenone (DPC). The rearrangement uses TRBV14 and TRBJ2-3, with D uncertain. The CDR3 here is CASSRSSDTQYF. The CDR3 DNA reads TGTGCCAGCAGCCGGAGCTCGGATACGCAGTATTTT.